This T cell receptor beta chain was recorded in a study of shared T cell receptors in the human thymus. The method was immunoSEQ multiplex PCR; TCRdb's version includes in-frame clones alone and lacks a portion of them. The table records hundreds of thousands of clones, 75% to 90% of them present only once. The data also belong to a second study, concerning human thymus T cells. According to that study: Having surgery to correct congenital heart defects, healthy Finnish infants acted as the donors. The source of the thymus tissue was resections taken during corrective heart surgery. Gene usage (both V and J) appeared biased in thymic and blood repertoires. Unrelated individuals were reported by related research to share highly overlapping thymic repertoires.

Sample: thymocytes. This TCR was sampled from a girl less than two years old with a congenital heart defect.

CDR3 protein: CASSFRDSNNEKLFF. DNA of the CDR3: TGTGCCAGCAGCTTCCGGGACAGTAATAATGAAAAACTGTTTTTT. The chain has TRBV9 and TRBJ1-4; 7 bases line up with TRBD1. From germline, CDR1 is SGDLS and CDR2 YYNGEE. This CDR3 is built from 15 residues. V lost 4 bases to trimming and J lost 4 bases; unmatched junction nucleotides: 7.